The T cell receptor (beta chain) described here comes from a study of response to subunit inactivated influenza vaccine. V was cut by 0 bases and J by 6 bases, with 15 bases left in between. CDR1 SGHRS and CDR2 YFSETQ come from the germline V gene. The CDR3 contains 15 residues. This clonotype was observed a handful of times. TCRdb independently ran MiXCR on the RT-PCR reads; one entry per CDR3 protein. The data contain about 570,000 distinct CDR3 sequences, roughly 12% of them seen just once; the ten biggest clones take up approximately 10%. These same data were also listed under a study on T cells expressing NK-cell markers. That paper adds: UMIs accompanied the 5'RACE template switching by which TCR beta cDNA was made.

Material: PBMCs from blood, obtained on the day of vaccination. This clonotype originated in a man aged 45-60 years who received an inactivated influenza vaccine. The chain carries TRBV5-1 and TRBJ1-1, with D possibly matching TRBD1 (5 bases). The CDR3 reads CASSLGWDRSSEAFF. For the CDR3, the DNA is TGCGCCAGCAGCTTGGGTTGGGACCGATCGTCTGAAGCTTTCTTT.